The present TCR beta chain was sequenced within a study of CD8 T cells in ankylosing spondylitis. Findings and caveats of the study: What appeared characteristic of ankylosing spondylitis blood was a TCR beta motif of 7 or 8 highly homologous variants. The authors reported significant enrichment of disease-linked clones in matched ankylosing spondylitis synovial fluid. Reports of some motif variants in reactive arthritis synovial fluid and blood predate this one.

The TCR beta libraries were generated through quantitative 5'-RACE incorporating molecular barcodes. TCRdb recomputed calls from the 5' RACE reads with MiXCR, one row per CDR3 protein. This sample has just under 550,000 distinct CDR3 sequences, with about 12% found just once. Ten or more counts support this clonotype. What it binds is unknown. Sequences were obtained from blood, either unsorted or a sorted T cell fraction (not recorded which). This TCR derives from a male donor with ankylosing spondylitis.

This CDR3 is CSAERTSEQFF. Written as DNA, the CDR3 is TGCAGTGCCGAAAGAACTAGTGAGCAGTTCTTC. This sequence joins TRBV20-1 and TRBJ2-1; a weak D match, TRBD2 (5 bases). The CDR3 spans 11 residues. Germline CDR1 and CDR2: DFQATT and SNEGSKA (reference sequence). V was clipped by 6 bases and J by 9 bases, with 12 bases between them.